This T cell receptor beta chain was profiled in a study of T cells after yellow fever vaccination (dated by TCRdb to about 2019). Background on the whole study: The SMART-Seq v4 Ultra Low Input RNA kit was used to prepare libraries from fractions with low cell numbers. Bulk TCR alpha and beta repertoires were sequenced longitudinally to track T-cell clones before and after primary and booster YFV17D yellow fever vaccination. Two healthy male donors made up the cohort, one aged 18 to 29 years and the other aged 30 to 40 years. Blood was collected at multiple timepoints before and after primary and secondary immunization, and bulk PBMC replicates and cell subsets were isolated. Broader findings and caveats from the paper: Most clones expanded after primary vaccination were re-detected after the booster (almost 98% of CD4 and around 88% of CD8), suggesting broad memory maintenance. A small share of clonotypes was detected in both CD4 and CD8 compartments, with the overlap likely arising from convergent recombination. Computational filtering was required because FACS-sorted repertoires could contain abundant contaminating clonotypes from the bulk population. Only two donors were included in the study, so the extent to which the findings can be generalized is limited. The secondary T-cell response was weaker than the primary response but faster, peaking on day 5 instead of day 15.

This clonotype was seen a few times. Its antigen specificity is not known. It has no much larger one-base neighbor in the sample; base qualities were not kept. The treatment or condition label on this specimen signifies: live attenuated yellow fever vaccine strain. Two biological replicates of bulk PBMCs were collected at each blood-draw timepoint. PBMCs were isolated from peripheral blood using a standard Ficoll-Paque protocol. TriZol was used to extract RNA from bulk PBMCs, CD4 and CD8 fractions, and dextramer-positive and dextramer-negative fractions. Synthesis of TCR cDNA relied on 5'RACE template switching, a step that introduced a universal primer site along with unique molecular identifiers. Priming of cDNA synthesis was performed from both the TCR alpha and TCR beta constant segments. Libraries were amplified in two PCR steps, with sample barcodes and sequencing adapters added in the second step. Libraries were sequenced on Illumina HiSeq 2500 (2x100 bp) or NovaSeq (2x150 bp). Per the authors' processing: MIGEC handled demultiplexing of reads and collapsing into UMI consensus sequences, while MiXCR performed V(D)J alignment. Vaccine-responding clonotypes were defined with edgeR using replicate PBMC samples, requiring FDR below 0.01 and a log2 fold change above 5 up to day 15. CD4 or CD8 identity was assigned to each bulk clonotype according to whether the clonotype was present at higher abundance in the sequenced CD4 repertoire or the sequenced CD8 repertoire. TCRdb itself trimmed the public reads at Q25 with fastp, ran MiXCR and retained productive beta chains. Each CDR3 protein appears once, grouped with its most common genes and DNA. The V and J calls and clone size come from TCRdb's table, not from the authors' own analysis. Recorded for this sample are 450,000 to 600,000 distinct CDR3 sequences; less than 20% of them occurred a single time. The ten largest clones take up around 16% of the sample.

The CDR3 contains 13 residues, cysteine and phenylalanine counted. Here the CDR3 DNA is all that survives: 39 bases in frame from base 1. The junction shows trimming of 6 bases on V and 6 bases on J, plus 11 bases between the germline ends. The starting material was PBMCs, obtained 5 to 6 days after the first yellow fever vaccination. The TCR originated in a man aged 18 to 29 who received the YFV17D yellow fever vaccine. This chain joins TRBV12-3 or TRBV12-4 to TRBJ2-2; too little of a D gene remains to name it. At the DNA level, the sequence is TGTGCCAGCAGCCTACGGGCACCCGGGGAGCTGTTTTTT. Its translation is CASSLRAPGELFF.